One sample yielded the 30 T cell receptor beta chains listed below, sequenced in a study of shared clonotypes between healthy human individuals. Libraries were prepared by immunoSEQ multiplex PCR; TCRdb keeps only in-frame clonotypes and omits some of them. The sample lists more than 2,000,000 clones, more than 80% seen once, with roughly 0.13% in the top ten. The sample taken for sequencing was naive CD4+ T cells sorted from blood. Documented subset: CD45RA+ positively selected. Receptors originate from a man aged 18 to 35 in good health.

The CDR3 region is CASSERGNTGELFF. The CDR3, as DNA: TGTGCCAGCAGTGAGCGGGGGAACACCGGGGAGCTGTTTTTT. V and J are TRBV2 and TRBJ2-2; maybe TRBD2 (6 bases). V dropped 3 bases and J dropped 1 base, with 6 bases sitting between them. This CDR3 spans 14 amino acids. Germline lookup yields CDR1 SNHLY and CDR2 FYNNEI.

This chain joins TRBV27 and TRBJ2-3; D gene uncertain. The CDR3 covers 14 residues. From germline, CDR1 is MNHEY and CDR2 SMNVEV (reference sequence). With 9 bases removed from V and 3 bases from J, the gap between germline ends came to 16 bases. CDR3 residues: CASVESHMTDTQYF. The DNA for the CDR3 is TGTGCCAGTGTAGAATCCCATATGACAGATACGCAGTATTTT.

About this clone: The sample holds other DNA sequences that translate to the same CDR3. The rearrangement joins TRBV10-3 to TRBJ2-5, with 9 bases that match TRBD1. V shed 8 bases, J shed 2 bases, and the junction held 0 bases outside the gene matches. CDR1 ENHRY and CDR2 SYGVKD come from the germline V gene. CDR3 length: 12 residues. The CDR3 reads CAIGTGQETQYF. The CDR3 bases are TGTGCCATCGGGACAGGGCAAGAGACCCAGTACTTC.

This clone was detected a few times. The junction shows a germline mismatch at one end, possibly a read error. The rearrangement links TRBV7-7 to TRBJ1-6; no definite D call. The CDR3 sequence is 13 residues long. CDR1 and CDR2 (germline): SSHAT, FNYEAQ (reference sequence). CDR3 in amino acids: CASSSQFDSPLHF. The DNA of the CDR3 is TGTGCTAGCAGCTCCCAGTTCGATTCACCCCTCCACTTT.

This chain uses TRBV19 with TRBJ2-3, with 11 nucleotides matching TRBD2. Germline V gene sequence: CDR1 LNHDA, CDR2 SQIVND (reference sequence). Losses at the gene ends were 5 bases for V and 1 base for J; bases not matched to a gene: 2. The CDR3 consists of 15 residues. This CDR3 reads CASSSLAGGTDTQYF. The CDR3 nucleotides read TGTGCCAGTAGTTCACTAGCGGGGGGCACAGATACGCAGTATTTT.

The rearrangement uses TRBV5-6 and TRBJ1-6; D call uncertain. Per the germline V gene, CDR1 is SGHDT and CDR2 is YYEEEE. CDR3 length equals 13 residues. Trimming stripped 6 bases from V and 10 bases from J, with 14 bases between. Written as DNA, the CDR3 is TGTGCCAGCAACAGTGCCAGTATCTCACCCCTCCACTTT. This encodes CASNSASISPLHF.

V and J are TRBV11-2 and TRBJ2-7; 9 bases align to TRBD1. J was trimmed by 7 bases and V by 5 bases; bases with no gene match: 6. Germline V gene data show CDR1 as SGHAT and CDR2 as FQNNGV. The CDR3 extends over 13 amino acids. The CDR3 loop reads CASSRDRVKEQYF. The CDR3 nucleotides read TGTGCCAGCAGCAGGGACAGGGTGAAAGAGCAGTACTTC. Full variable domain (rest looked up from reference TRBV11-2 and TRBJ2-7): EAGVAQSPRYKIIEKRQSVAFWCNPISGHATLYWYQQILGQGPKLLIQFQNNGVVDDSQLPKDRFSAERLKGVDSTLKIQPAKLEDSAVYLCASSRDRVKEQYFGPGTRLTVT.

The rearrangement links TRBV30 to TRBJ2-1; perhaps TRBD2 as D (5 bases). Trimming stripped 3 bases from V and 4 bases from J, with 13 bases between. Germline assignment: CDR1 GTSNPN and CDR2 SVGIG (reference sequence). The CDR3 has 14 amino acids. CDR3 DNA: TGTGCCTGGAGCCTTCGAAGCGGTTACAATGAGCAGTTCTTC. Amino acids: CAWSLRSGYNEQFF.

The chain joins TRBV4-1 to TRBJ2-3; the match to TRBD1 covers 10 bases. Germline CDR1 and CDR2: MGHRA and YSYEKL. V dropped 4 bases and J dropped 3; count of bases not matched to a gene: 7. CDR3 length: 16 residues. The CDR3 sequence is CASSRPTGGGTDTQYF. The CDR3 DNA follows: TGCGCCAGCAGCCGCCCGACAGGGGGCGGAACAGATACGCAGTATTTT.

CDR3 amino acids: CAWSVFGQGAGELFF. The CDR3 region has the DNA TGTGCCTGGAGTGTATTCGGACAGGGAGCCGGGGAGCTGTTTTTT. V usage is TRBV30 and J usage is TRBJ2-2; 8 bases map to TRBD1. CDR1 and CDR2 from the germline V gene are GTSNPN and SVGIG (reference sequence). After removal of 0 bases from V and 6 bases from J, the junction contained 6 bases not matched to a gene. The CDR3 runs 15 residues.

The V and J genes are TRBV7-3 and TRBJ1-1; 10 bases fit TRBD1. J was trimmed by 5 bases and V by 1 base; bases with no gene match: 1. CDR3 length equals 14 residues. Germline lookup yields CDR1 SGHTA and CDR2 FQGTGA. CDR3 in DNA: TGTGCCAGCAGCTTAAGGGGACAGGGGACTGAAGCTTTCTTT. Its translation is CASSLRGQGTEAFF. The variable domain in full, completed from reference TRBV7-3 and TRBJ1-1, reads GAGVSQTPSNKVTEKGKYVELRCDPISGHTALYWYRQSLGQGPEFLIYFQGTGAADDSGLPNDRFFAVRPEGSVSTLKIQRTERGDSAVYLCASSLRGQGTEAFFGQGTRLTVV.

The chain links TRBV9 to TRBJ1-1; D gene uncertain. CDR1 SGDLS and CDR2 YYNGEE come from the germline V gene. CDR3 length: 13 amino acids. CDR3 sequence reads: CASSWTVNTEAFF. CDR3 sequence (DNA): TGTGCTAGTTCATGGACGGTGAACACTGAAGCTTTCTTT.

This chain connects TRBV4-2 to TRBJ2-1; D uncertain. The germline CDR1 and CDR2 sequences are LGHNA and YNFKEQ. Trimming left V 1 base short and J 0 bases short, with 10 bases between. The CDR3 is 16 amino acids. CDR3 protein: CASSQAGYSSYNEQFF. DNA for the CDR3: TGTGCCAGCAGCCAAGCGGGCTACAGCTCCTACAATGAGCAGTTCTTC.

The chain uses TRBV18 and TRBJ2-5; a possible D gene is TRBD1 (6 bases). Looked up from germline, CDR1 is KGHSH and CDR2 is LQKENI. V lost 5 bases and J lost 4, with 8 bases in between. This CDR3 contains 12 residues. The CDR3 sequence is CASSTGPETQYF. DNA for the CDR3: TGTGCCAGCTCAACAGGGCCAGAGACCCAGTACTTC.

The gene calls are TRBV5-1 and TRBJ2-1; 7 bases match TRBD2. The germline CDR1 and CDR2 sequences are SGHRS and YFSETQ. The CDR3 totals 14 residues. V was clipped by 0 bases and J by 7 bases; unmatched bases: 4. The CDR3, as DNA: TGCGCCAGCAGCTTGGCGACTAGCAATAATGAGCAGTTCTTC. This gives the protein CASSLATSNNEQFF.

Comments on this clone: At one of its ends the junction is not consistent with the germline gene, which may arise from a read error. This sequence joins TRBV7-7 and TRBJ2-6; 11 bases map to TRBD1. This CDR3 comprises 17 residues. Germline V lookup: CDR1 SSHAT, CDR2 FNYEAQ (reference sequence). The CDR3 DNA reads as TGTGCTAGCAGCTTAGGGACAGGGGGCTCTGGGGCCAACGTCCTGACTTTC. Amino acid sequence: CASSLGTGGSGANVLTF.

The J gene is TRBJ2-3, the V gene TRBV11-2; weak D call: TRBD1 (6 bases). With 3 bases removed from V and 0 bases from J, the gap between germline ends came to 10 bases. CDR3 length: 15 residues. The germline V gene has CDR1 SGHAT and CDR2 FQNNGV. CDR3 sequence (DNA): TGTGCCAGCAGCTTCACCAGGGGTAGCACAGATACGCAGTATTTT. It translates to CASSFTRGSTDTQYF.

Written as DNA, the CDR3 is TGTGCCAGCGGGTACAGGGTAGGCAATCAGCCCCAGCATTTT. It codes for CASGYRVGNQPQHF. The J gene is TRBJ1-5, the V gene TRBV2; D possibly corresponds to TRBD1 (6 bases). The germline gives CDR1 SNHLY, CDR2 FYNNEI. This CDR3 region has 14 residues. V lost 8 bases to trimming and J lost 2 bases, with 13 bases between them.

Concerning this clone: The sample carries other DNA sequences with the same CDR3. The chain has TRBV7-2 and TRBJ2-7; TRBD1 or TRBD2 may be the D gene (5 bases each). Trimming took 4 bases from V and 2 from J, leaving 9 bases between them. The germline V gene has CDR1 SGHTA and CDR2 FQGNSA. This CDR3 has 13 residues. In nucleotides, the CDR3 is TGTGCCAGCAGCTCGGGACCCCCCTACGAGCAGTACTTC. This codes for CASSSGPPYEQYF.

This rearrangement joins TRBV5-1 to TRBJ2-3; 9 bases agree with TRBD1. CDR1 is SGHRS, CDR2 YFSETQ, per germline. With 4 bases clipped from V and 0 bases from J, the junction kept 6 bases outside the gene matches. CDR3 length: 16 amino acids. CDR3 sequence (DNA): TGCGCCAGCAGCCCTGGGACAGGGTTTAGCACAGATACGCAGTATTTT. It is translated as CASSPGTGFSTDTQYF.

The rearrangement uses TRBV19 and TRBJ2-7, with D tentatively TRBD2 (6 bases). The germline V and J ends were trimmed by 5 bases and 5 bases, with 10 bases remaining between them. Germline V gene lookup returns CDR1 LNHDA and CDR2 SQIVND (reference sequence). This CDR3 has 12 amino acids. DNA for the CDR3: TGTGCCAGTAGTCCATCGGGGGACGAGCAGTACTTC. Its translation is CASSPSGDEQYF.

This chain links TRBV10-3 with TRBJ1-1; D unresolved. Germline lookup yields CDR1 ENHRY and CDR2 SYGVKD. V gave up 4 bases and J gave up 3 bases, with 9 bases separating them. The CDR3 contains 13 residues. The CDR3 DNA follows: TGTGCCATCAGTGTCGGGTCAGACACTGAAGCTTTCTTT. Translation gives CAISVGSDTEAFF.

V usage is TRBV6-4 and J usage is TRBJ2-1, with D uncertain. CDR3 length equals 15 residues. Germline CDR1 reads MRHNA; CDR2 reads SNTAGT. Trimming shortened V by 3 bases and J by 4 bases, and 13 bases separated the two germline ends. The CDR3 loop reads CASSENPLIYNEQFF. The DNA for the CDR3 is TGTGCCAGCAGTGAGAATCCGTTAATTTACAATGAGCAGTTCTTC.

This clone was picked up one time. V gene TRBV4-1 combines with J gene TRBJ2-1; weak D call: TRBD2 (6 bases). Germline V gene data show CDR1 as MGHRA and CDR2 as YSYEKL. The CDR3 contains 16 residues. Deletions cut 4 bases from V and 3 bases from J, with 16 bases between. CDR3 sequence (DNA): TGCGCCAGCAGCCCCTTCCCAGCGGGTGACTACAATGAGCAGTTCTTC. Translated, it gives CASSPFPAGDYNEQFF.

This rearrangement joins TRBV6-5 to TRBJ2-1, with TRBD1 matching over 10 bases. With 7 bases clipped from V and 6 bases from J, the junction kept 9 bases outside the gene matches. The germline V gene encodes CDR1 MNHEY and CDR2 SVGAGI. This CDR3 is built from 15 residues. CDR3 in amino acids: CASTRRTGGGNEQFF. The CDR3 coding sequence is TGTGCCAGCACCCGACGGACAGGGGGAGGCAATGAGCAGTTCTTC.

V and J are TRBV4-1 and TRBJ2-7; TRBD1 is a possible D gene (6 bases). Per the germline V gene, CDR1 is MGHRA and CDR2 is YSYEKL. V was clipped by 1 base and J by 6 bases, with 13 bases between them. The CDR3 runs 14 residues. The DNA for the CDR3 is TGCGCCAGCAGCCAAGCCGACAGGCGATTCGAGCAGTACTTC. Its translation is CASSQADRRFEQYF.

The chain has TRBV18 and TRBJ2-7, with D perhaps given as TRBD1 or TRBD2 (5 bases each). The germline CDR1 and CDR2 sequences are KGHSH and LQKENI. CDR3 size: 15 residues. V was clipped by 6 bases and J by 2 bases, with 17 bases between them. The CDR3 protein is CASSPSGGWTYEQYF. The DNA for the CDR3 is TGTGCCAGCTCGCCGAGTGGGGGATGGACCTACGAGCAGTACTTC.

This clone was seen once. The same CDR3 can be traced to other DNA sequences in this sample. The V call is TRBV18, the J call TRBJ2-7; D may be TRBD1 or TRBD2 (5 bases each). The CDR3 spans 14 residues. V shed 0 bases and J shed 4 bases, with 10 bases lying between them. CDR1 and CDR2 from the germline V gene are KGHSH and LQKENI. Here the CDR3 DNA reads TGTGCCAGCTCACCACCCGGGACCGTATACGAGCAGTACTTC. This gives the protein CASSPPGTVYEQYF.

This rearrangement joins TRBV20-1 to TRBJ2-7; maybe TRBD1 (6 bases). Trimming cost V 7 bases and J 5 bases, with 9 bases left between them. The germline V gene has CDR1 DFQATT and CDR2 SNEGSKA (reference sequence). The CDR3 contains 10 residues. CDR3 in amino acids: CSVRGNEQYF. CDR3 nucleotides: TGCAGTGTAAGGGGGAACGAGCAGTACTTC.

In DNA, the CDR3 is TGTGCCAGCAGTAGGGACAGCTCCAACACTGAAGCTTTCTTT. Protein product: CASSRDSSNTEAFF. The rearrangement joins TRBV5-8 to TRBJ1-1; 7 nucleotides line up with TRBD1. Germline-derived CDR1 and CDR2 are SGHTS and YDEGEE. The length of the CDR3 is 14 residues. V shed 5 bases, J shed 2 bases, and the junction held 6 bases outside the gene matches.